This TCR beta chain was identified in a study of beta chain features in type 1 diabetes. The length of the CDR3 is 14 residues. Trimming stripped 3 bases from V and 2 bases from J, with 11 bases between. The germline V gene encodes CDR1 SEHNR and CDR2 FQNEAQ (reference sequence). All of the sorted populations showed purity greater than 98%. The study reverse transcribed the entire isolated RNA, so it sequenced expressed TCRB transcripts. Repertoires were generated with immunoSEQ multiplex PCR, while TCRdb's copy carries only in-frame clones and drops some. The sample lists some 170,000 clones, more than 60% seen once, with roughly 0.089% in the top ten. Note on this clone: Its antigen is currently unknown.

Study-wide points: Across all four CD4+ subsets, people with type 1 diabetes showed modestly shorter TCRB CDR3s.

This TCR was recovered from a man between 25 and 39 years old with type 1 diabetes. What was sequenced was naive CD4+ T cells from blood. The chain links TRBV7-9 to TRBJ2-7; a possible D gene is TRBD1 (6 bases). The CDR3 region has the DNA TGTGCCAGCAGCTTCATGGCAGGGGCCTACGAGCAGTACTTC. Its protein is CASSFMAGAYEQYF.